This is a list of T cell receptor beta chains from one sample in a study of T-cell memory formation after mild COVID-19. TCRdb processed the 5' RACE reads anew with MiXCR; each CDR3 protein has one entry. Of about 610,000 distinct CDR3 sequences listed, 15% to 20% were seen once; the top ten hold just over 8%. Specimen: PBMCs or a T cell subset sorted from them (not recorded which). The source is an adult woman who had mild COVID-19 (a few samples of this study predate the infection). Cell type and time point are not known. The CDR3 runs from the conserved cysteine through the conserved F or W. The D gene is left open where the match is weak. Size tells how often a clone was seen (once, few, many) or the class of an expanded clone, and some rows leave it out.

V	D	J	length	size	CDR3	DNA
TRBV24-1	NA	TRBJ2-5	12	NA	CATSDTLGTQYF	TGTGCCACCAGTGATACCCTGGGGACACAGTACTTC
TRBV4-1	NA	TRBJ1-3	17	NA	CASSHPPDGLSGNTIYF	TGCGCCAGCAGCCATCCCCCGGACGGCCTCTCTGGAAACACCATATATTTT
TRBV20-1	NA	TRBJ1-2	14	NA	CSASRQALVYGYTF	TGCAGTGCTAGCAGACAGGCCCTTGTCTATGGCTACACCTTC
TRBV29-1	NA	TRBJ2-7	14	few	CSVSVYGGSYEQYF	TGCAGCGTTTCCGTGTACGGGGGCTCCTACGAGCAGTACTTC
TRBV18	NA	TRBJ2-5	14	NA	CASSPPGREETQYF	TGTGCCAGCTCACCACCTGGACGGGAAGAGACCCAGTACTTC
TRBV5-4	TRBD2	TRBJ2-2	15	many	CASSFGGAGTGELFF	TGTGCCAGCAGCTTCGGGGGGGCCGGCACCGGGGAGCTGTTTTTT
TRBV9	TRBD2	TRBJ2-3	15	NA	CASSPLAGTTDTQYF	TGTGCCAGCAGCCCCCTAGCGGGGACCACAGATACGCAGTATTTT
TRBV20-1	NA	TRBJ2-4	13	NA	CSAISLAKNIQYF	TGCAGTGCTATATCCCTAGCCAAAAACATTCAGTACTTC
TRBV20-1	TRBD2	TRBJ2-1	14	few	CSARPRLADNEQFF	TGCAGTGCTAGACCCCGACTAGCGGACAATGAGCAGTTCTTC
TRBV7-9	TRBD1	TRBJ2-3	15	few	CASSSAGQGPDTQYF	TGTGCCAGCAGCTCGGCGGGACAGGGTCCAGATACGCAGTATTTT
TRBV4-2	NA	TRBJ2-7	12	NA	CASSQSSSEQYF	TGTGCCAGCAGCCAATCTAGCAGCGAGCAGTACTTC
TRBV11-2	TRBD2	TRBJ2-3	15	NA	CASTPTGRAIDTQYF	TGTGCCAGCACCCCGACCGGGAGGGCCATAGATACGCAGTATTTT
TRBV7-9	NA	TRBJ1-1	14	NA	CASSTTVFNTEAFF	TGTGCCAGCAGCACGACAGTTTTTAACACTGAAGCTTTCTTT
TRBV5-1	TRBD1	TRBJ1-2	14	NA	CASSLGGSNYGYTF	TGCGCCAGCAGCCTAGGGGGCTCCAACTATGGCTACACCTTC
TRBV5-6	NA	TRBJ1-1	13	few	CASTPDLNTEAFF	TGTGCCAGCACCCCGGACCTGAACACTGAAGCTTTCTTT
TRBV2	TRBD1	TRBJ1-5	18	NA	CASSGTSGTVYSNQPQHF	TGTGCCAGCAGTGGAACTTCCGGGACAGTTTATAGCAATCAGCCCCAGCATTTT
TRBV7-2	TRBD2	TRBJ2-7	15	NA	CASSSRTSGINEQYF	TGTGCCAGCAGCTCGAGGACTAGCGGCATCAACGAGCAGTACTTC
TRBV7-8	TRBD1	TRBJ1-2	15	NA	CASSLGQGASLGYTF	TGTGCCAGCAGCTTAGGACAGGGGGCCTCCCTTGGCTACACCTTC
TRBV12-3/TRBV12-4	TRBD1	TRBJ2-7	16	NA	CASSPTGGTGVIEQYF	TGTGCCAGCAGTCCCACAGGAGGGACAGGGGTAATCGAGCAGTACTTC
TRBV7-8	TRBD1	TRBJ1-5	15	NA	CASSARGQINQPQHF	TGTGCCAGCAGCGCCAGGGGACAGATCAATCAGCCCCAGCATTTT
TRBV19	NA	TRBJ1-1	12	NA	CASIRGRTEAFF	TGTGCCAGTATTCGGGGAAGAACTGAAGCTTTCTTT
TRBV7-9	TRBD2	TRBJ2-1	16	few	CASSTGLEITTREQFF	TGTGCCAGCAGCACGGGACTAGAGATTACGACAAGGGAGCAGTTCTTC
TRBV5-1	TRBD2	TRBJ2-1	16	NA	CASSFVPSGGKNEQFF	TGCGCCAGCAGCTTCGTCCCTAGCGGGGGGAAGAATGAGCAGTTCTTC
TRBV3-1	NA	TRBJ1-5	14	few	CASSQAPGGQPQHF	TGTGCCAGCAGCCAAGCCCCTGGCGGTCAGCCCCAGCATTTT
TRBV24-1	TRBD1	TRBJ1-5	12	NA	CATGGDSSPQHF	TGTGCCACCGGGGGGGACAGCAGCCCCCAGCATTTT
TRBV12-3/TRBV12-4	NA	TRBJ2-2	17	few	CASSLRSWGANTGELFF	TGTGCCAGCAGTTTGCGGTCGTGGGGGGCGAACACCGGGGAGCTGTTTTTT
TRBV14	NA	TRBJ1-2	16	few	CASSGSANRLNYGYTF	TGTGCCAGCAGCGGGTCGGCGAATCGATTAAACTATGGCTACACCTTC
TRBV7-9	NA	TRBJ2-1	15	NA	CASSLVGVNYNEQFF	TGTGCCAGCAGCTTAGTAGGCGTTAACTACAATGAGCAGTTCTTC
TRBV3-1	NA	TRBJ2-7	15	few	CASSRSWTENYEQYF	TGTGCCAGCAGCCGAAGTTGGACAGAGAACTACGAGCAGTACTTC
TRBV18	NA	TRBJ2-7	14	NA	CASSPETGAYEQYF	TGTGCCAGCTCACCCGAGACAGGAGCCTACGAGCAGTACTTC
TRBV21-1	NA	TRBJ2-3	12	NA	CASSKAVDTQYF	TGTGCCAGCAGCAAAGCTGTGGATACGCAGTATTTT
TRBV6-5	TRBD1	TRBJ2-2	15	few	CASRIGTGGTGELFF	TGTGCCAGCAGGATCGGGACAGGGGGCACCGGGGAGCTGTTTTTT
TRBV7-8	NA	TRBJ1-2	14	few	CASSSPPGDYGYTF	TGTGCCAGCAGCTCTCCCCCGGGGGACTATGGCTACACCTTC